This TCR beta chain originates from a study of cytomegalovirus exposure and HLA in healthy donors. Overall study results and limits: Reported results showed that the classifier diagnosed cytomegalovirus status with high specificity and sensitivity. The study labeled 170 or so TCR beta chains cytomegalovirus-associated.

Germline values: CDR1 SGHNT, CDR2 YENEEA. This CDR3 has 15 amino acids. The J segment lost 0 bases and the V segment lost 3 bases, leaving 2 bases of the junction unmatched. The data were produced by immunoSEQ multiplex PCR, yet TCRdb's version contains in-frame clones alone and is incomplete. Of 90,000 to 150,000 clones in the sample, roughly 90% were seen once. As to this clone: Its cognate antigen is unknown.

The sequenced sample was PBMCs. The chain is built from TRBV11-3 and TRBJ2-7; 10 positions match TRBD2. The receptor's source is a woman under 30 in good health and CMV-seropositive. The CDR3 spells CASSLGLATSYEQYF. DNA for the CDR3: TGTGCCAGCAGCTTGGGACTAGCGACCTCCTACGAGCAGTACTTC.